This is a list of T cell receptor beta chains from one sample in a study of T-cell reconstitution after alpha-beta-depleted transplantation in children. MiXCR, run by TCRdb on the PCR reads, gives a single entry per CDR3 protein. This table has a few hundred thousand distinct CDR3 sequences, 10% appearing once. This specimen was PBMCs from the stem cell graft donor, taken from the stem cell graft. The receptor set was obtained from a human donor who donated a stem cell graft to a child with acute lymphoblastic leukemia. CDR3s include the opening cysteine and the closing phenylalanine or tryptophan. Each record gives: J gene, V gene, CDR3 length, CDR3 protein.

>TRBJ2-1|TRBV7-9|17
CASSSPVGTSSYNEQFF
>TRBJ2-1|TRBV5-1|18
CASSLPLFAAGESGEQFF
>TRBJ1-6|TRBV5-1|14
CASTLGSYNSPLHF
>TRBJ2-2|TRBV5-1|13
CASSPTIGGELFF
>TRBJ2-7|TRBV20-1|15
CSARDQEREFYEQYF
>TRBJ2-6|TRBV6-1|17
CASSPGQGVVGANVLTF
>TRBJ1-1|TRBV4-1|17
CASSSKIREWQFPEAFF
>TRBJ1-3|TRBV12-3/TRBV12-4|13
CASTPGGGNTIYF
>TRBJ2-7|TRBV5-1|16
CASSLVAGVQSYEQYF
>TRBJ1-1|TRBV18|13
CASSEQGDVGAFF
>TRBJ1-6|TRBV9|16
CASSPEGVRHNSPLHF
>TRBJ2-2|TRBV3-1|15
CASSPSGDLTGELFF
>TRBJ1-6|TRBV7-3|15
CASSLFRGADSPLHF
>TRBJ2-3|TRBV7-2|14
CASSWDTRTDTQYF
>TRBJ1-2|TRBV29-1|13
CSVESGLGYGYTF
>TRBJ2-3|TRBV28|14
CASDVAGVGNTQYF
>TRBJ2-1|TRBV20-1|10
CSAGRNEQFF
>TRBJ2-6|TRBV6-1|16
CASRAPGTSGANVLTF
>TRBJ2-7|TRBV15|14
CATSRDPTGGEQYF
>TRBJ2-1|TRBV24-1|16
CATSDNRADLTNEQFF
>TRBJ1-5|TRBV6-2/TRBV6-3|17
CASTKTATVGGNQPQHF
>TRBJ1-3|TRBV20-1|14
CSARARDSGNTIYF
>TRBJ2-7|TRBV7-2|13
CASTQAAEYEQYF
>TRBJ2-3|TRBV4-1|13
CASSRDRTDTQYF
>TRBJ1-1|TRBV10-2|16
CASSEFVRERPTEAFF
>TRBJ2-4|TRBV12-3/TRBV12-4|16
CASSWGLAGGTNIQYF
>TRBJ1-2|TRBV28|11
CASRQNVGYTF
>TRBJ2-5|TRBV5-5|12
CASTASQETQYF
>TRBJ2-1|TRBV11-1|18
CASSYRVGTSGTHNEQFF
>TRBJ2-3|TRBV4-3|15
CASSQEGQRWDTQYF
>TRBJ2-1|TRBV4-3|17
CASSQGPTSGSYNEQFF
>TRBJ1-5|TRBV4-1|16
CASSPYDRGSNQPQHF
>TRBJ2-1|TRBV7-6|15
CASSLGAAGYNEQFF
>TRBJ2-5|TRBV5-1|15
CASSFGGRGMETQYF
>TRBJ2-1|TRBV5-1|15
CASSFGREVYNEQFF
>TRBJ2-2|TRBV2|16
CASSEDMGRGTGELFF
>TRBJ2-7|TRBV12-3/TRBV12-4|14
CASSITGTSSEQYF
>TRBJ2-7|TRBV29-1|13
CSVESGGYNEQYF
>TRBJ2-1|TRBV12-3/TRBV12-4|12
CASSLHDNEQFF
>TRBJ2-1|TRBV3-1|21
CASSQRPRGIAGVPLYNEQFF
>TRBJ2-1|TRBV5-1|14
CASSLESGTNEQFF
>TRBJ2-7|TRBV29-1|11
CSAADFYQQYF
>TRBJ1-3|TRBV12-3/TRBV12-4|12
CASSLQGNTIYF
>TRBJ2-5|TRBV7-2|15
CASSLAGLRDETQYF
>TRBJ2-7|TRBV20-1|15
CSARIGLAGSHEQYF
>TRBJ2-7|TRBV10-3|13
CAIKWDGSYEQYF
>TRBJ2-1|TRBV20-1|17
CCARDQGMATSYNEQFF
>TRBJ2-7|TRBV5-1|13
CASKRTGTYEQYF
>TRBJ1-2|TRBV7-2|13
CASSIGGGYGYTF
>TRBJ2-3|TRBV5-1|14
CASSPGLAGDTQYF
>TRBJ2-1|TRBV28|18
CVVQVGLAGASSYNEQFF
>TRBJ2-5|TRBV24-1|15
CATSEPTGGEETQYF
>TRBJ2-5|TRBV5-1|14
CASSLDSGKETQYF